The 32 T cell receptor beta chains reported below all come from one sample, sequenced in a study of cytomegalovirus exposure and HLA in healthy donors. 60 Vbeta and 13 Jbeta primers were used in PCR. The data were produced by immunoSEQ multiplex PCR, yet TCRdb's version contains in-frame clones alone and is incomplete. The listing contains roughly 100,000 clones. The sample taken for sequencing was PBMCs. The receptors here all came from a woman aged 25 to 39 in good health and CMV-seronegative.

On this clone itself: This is likely a read error, given that the CDR3 carries no conserved phenylalanine or tryptophan at its end. The chain employs TRBV5-4 and TRBJ2-7; tentatively, D is TRBD1 (5 bases). Germline V gene data show CDR1 as SGHNT and CDR2 as YYREEE (reference sequence). CDR3 length equals 13 residues. The V end was cut by 3 bases, the J end by 4 bases, with 11 bases between. CDR3 nucleotides: TGTGCCAGCAGCTCCGGCAGGGTTTACGAGCAGTACCTC. Amino acids: CASSSGRVYEQYL.

The chain uses TRBV11-2 and TRBJ1-1, with D possibly TRBD1 on 5 matching bases. This CDR3 comprises 14 residues. Germline V gives CDR1 SGHAT, CDR2 FQNNGV. V was pared by 5 bases and J by 0 bases, with 10 bases between. The CDR3 loop reads CASSVQGMNTEAFF. CDR3 coding DNA: TGTGCCAGCAGCGTTCAGGGAATGAACACTGAAGCTTTCTTT.

This chain connects TRBV30 to TRBJ1-4; a possible D gene is TRBD1 (5 bases). From germline, CDR1 is GTSNPN and CDR2 SVGIG (reference sequence). CDR3 length: 15 amino acids. V was trimmed by 1 base and J by 0 bases, leaving 9 bases between them. In DNA, the CDR3 is TGTGCCTGGAGTGAAGGGGCTGCAACTAATGAAAAACTGTTTTTT. It specifies CAWSEGAATNEKLFF. Full variable domain (rest looked up from reference TRBV30 and TRBJ1-4): SQTIHQWPATLVQPVGSPLSLECTVEGTSNPNLYWYRQAAGRGLQLLFYSVGIGQISSEVPQNLSASRPQDRQFILSSKKLLLSDSGFYLCAWSEGAATNEKLFFGSGTQLSVL.

The chain couples TRBV29-1 to TRBJ2-6; D is uncertain. Germline CDR1 is SQVTM and CDR2 is ANQGSEA. Trimming stripped 1 base from V and 2 bases from J, with 6 bases between. The CDR3 covers 14 residues. For the CDR3, the DNA is TGCAGCGTTGAAGGCAGCGCTGGGGCCAACGTCCTGACTTTC. It translates to CSVEGSAGANVLTF. The full variable domain, in which reference TRBV29-1 and TRBJ2-6 provide the parts outside the CDR3, is SAVISQKPSRDICQRGTSLTIQCQVDSQVTMMFWYRQQPGQSLTLIATANQGSEATYESGFVIDKFPISRPNLTFSTLTVSNMSPEDSSIYLCSVEGSAGANVLTFGAGSRLTVL.

The chain links TRBV5-1 to TRBJ2-6; maybe TRBD1 (6 bases). The V end lost 4 bases, the J end lost 1 base, and 9 bases lay between the germline ends. This CDR3 has 15 residues. Germline CDR1 and CDR2: SGHRS and YFSETQ. CDR3 DNA sequence: TGCGCCAGCAGCCTACAGGGTTCTGGGGCCAACGTCCTGACTTTC. Its protein is CASSLQGSGANVLTF.

This chain connects TRBV5-6 to TRBJ1-1, with 7 positions matching TRBD1. V trimming: 4 bases; J trimming: 5 bases; junction bases outside the gene matches: 5. CDR1 SGHDT and CDR2 YYEEEE come from the germline V gene. CDR3 length: 13 amino acids. The CDR3 DNA is TGTGCCAGCAGCCGACAGGGAAGGACTGAAGCTTTCTTT. Translated, it gives CASSRQGRTEAFF.

The J gene is TRBJ2-2, the V gene TRBV7-9; 8 bases align to TRBD2. The CDR3 length is 14 residues. The junction had 6 bases not matched to a gene; V was cut back by 5 bases and J by 7 bases. CDR1 and CDR2 from the germline V gene are SEHNR and FQNEAQ (reference sequence). This chain's CDR3 is CASSPAGEDGELFF. The DNA for the CDR3 is TGTGCCAGCAGCCCAGCGGGGGAGGACGGGGAGCTGTTTTTT.

The chain combines TRBV19 with TRBJ2-1; TRBD2 agrees at 13 bases. The CDR3 covers 20 residues. Germline V gives CDR1 LNHDA, CDR2 SQIVND (reference sequence). After removal of 5 bases from V and 2 bases from J, the junction contained 15 bases not matched to a gene. The CDR3 nucleotides are TGTGCCAGTAGTCATAGTGGAGGGACTAGCGGGACCAGGGCCTACAATGAGCAGTTCTTC. This gives the protein CASSHSGGTSGTRAYNEQFF.

The rearrangement uses TRBV29-1 and TRBJ2-1, with 8 bases aligning to TRBD2. The CDR3 length is 13 residues. The J segment lost 5 bases and the V segment lost 7 bases, leaving 7 bases of the junction unmatched. Germline-derived CDR1 and CDR2 are SQVTM and ANQGSEA. CDR3 DNA: TGCAGCGCCAGGACTAGCAGGGACAATGAGCAGTTCTTC. As protein: CSARTSRDNEQFF.

This CDR3 reads CASSQRTSGRAFSSPGELFF. CDR3 bases: TGCGCCAGCAGCCAACGGACTAGCGGGAGGGCCTTTTCTTCTCCCGGGGAGCTGTTTTTT. V gene TRBV4-1 combines with J gene TRBJ2-2; 15 bases fit TRBD2. CDR1 MGHRA and CDR2 YSYEKL come from the germline V gene. This CDR3 is built from 20 residues. With 2 bases clipped from V and 6 bases from J, the junction kept 13 bases outside the gene matches.

The chain is built from TRBV7-8 and TRBJ2-2; D perhaps matches TRBD1 (5 bases). V was pared by 4 bases and J by 1 base, with 7 bases between. Germline assignment: CDR1 SGHVS and CDR2 FQNEAQ. The CDR3 sequence is 14 residues long. The CDR3 nucleotides read TGTGCCAGCAGCTCTGACAGGAACACCGGGGAGCTGTTTTTT. Its protein product is CASSSDRNTGELFF.

This CDR3 is CASSQHGGYEQYF. CDR3 nucleotides: TGTGCCAGCAGCCAACACGGGGGTTACGAGCAGTACTTC. The V and J genes are TRBV5-5 and TRBJ2-7; TRBD2 might be the D (6 bases). This CDR3 has 13 amino acids. With 4 bases removed from V and 4 bases from J, the gap between germline ends came to 12 bases. The V gene's germline CDR1 is SGHKS and CDR2 YYEKEE (reference sequence).

V and J are TRBV7-2 and TRBJ1-4; the match to TRBD1 covers 11 bases. The V segment lost 4 bases and the J segment 11 bases; nucleotides outside the gene matches: 9. Germline V CDR1 and CDR2: SGHTA, FQGNSA. The CDR3 is 15 residues long. The CDR3 spells CASSSTRDRGLKLFF. The CDR3 DNA sequence: TGTGCCAGCAGCTCAACCCGGGACAGGGGGTTGAAACTGTTTTTT.

V and J are TRBV29-1 and TRBJ2-3; tentative D call: TRBD2 (5 bases). Trimming pared 1 base from V and 1 base from J, leaving 12 bases between. Germline lookup yields CDR1 SQVTM and CDR2 ANQGSEA. This CDR3 region has 15 residues. For the CDR3, the DNA is TGCAGCGTTGAAGGGTCGAAGGAGGGCACAGATACGCAGTATTTT. Protein sequence: CSVEGSKEGTDTQYF.

The chain couples TRBV7-9 to TRBJ2-7, with a weak D call TRBD1 (5 bases). This CDR3 is built from 15 residues. Deletions cut 1 base from V and 1 base from J, with 11 bases between. Germline V gene data show CDR1 as SEHNR and CDR2 as FQNEAQ (reference sequence). The CDR3 sequence: CASSLGGSRSYEQYF. As DNA, the CDR3 is TGTGCCAGCAGCTTAGGGGGCAGTCGATCCTACGAGCAGTACTTC. Together with reference TRBV7-9 and TRBJ2-7, the CDR3 gives the full variable domain: DTGVSQNPRHKITKRGQNVTFRCDPISEHNRLYWYRQTLGQGPEFLTYFQNEAQLEKSRLLSDRFSAERPKGSFSTLEIQRTEQGDSAMYLCASSLGGSRSYEQYFGPGTRLTVT.

V is TRBV5-1 and J is TRBJ2-5; the D gene is possibly TRBD2 (5 bases). Per the germline V gene, CDR1 is SGHRS and CDR2 is YFSETQ. The CDR3 is made up of 15 amino acids. Between the trimmed V and J ends, which lost 1 base and 0 bases, there was a span of 10 bases. The CDR3 loop reads CASSLTGNYQETQYF. In DNA form, the CDR3 reads TGCGCCAGCAGCTTGACGGGGAACTACCAAGAGACCCAGTACTTC.

The J gene is TRBJ2-7, the V gene TRBV10-1, with 14 bases that match TRBD2. V lost 3 bases and J lost 7; bases outside the gene matches: 5. Germline-derived CDR1 and CDR2 are WNHNN and SYGVQD (reference sequence). The length of the CDR3 is 15 residues. CDR3 sequence (DNA): TGCGCCAGCAGTGACGGGACTAGCGGGAGTGAAGAGCAGTACTTC. Protein sequence: CASSDGTSGSEEQYF.

The chain recombines TRBV15 with TRBJ1-1, with D possibly being TRBD1 (6 bases). V was trimmed by 2 bases and J by 1 base, leaving 11 bases between them. The CDR3 length is 15 residues. Germline V lookup: CDR1 LNHNV, CDR2 YYDKDF (reference sequence). CDR3 DNA: TGTGCCACCAGCAGATTACCGACAGGGAACACTGAAGCTTTCTTT. Translated, it gives CATSRLPTGNTEAFF.

This chain joins TRBV7-6 and TRBJ2-5; the D is unclear. CDR3 length: 12 amino acids. V was trimmed by 2 bases and J by 5 bases, leaving 6 bases between them. Per germline, CDR1 SGHVS and CDR2 FNYEAQ. The CDR3 sequence is CASSLTEETQYF. CDR3 nucleotide sequence: TGTGCCAGCAGCTTAACCGAGGAGACCCAGTACTTC.

The chain is built from TRBV7-9 and TRBJ2-1, with 8 bases identical to TRBD2. V lost 3 bases and J lost 7; bases outside the gene matches: 11. The length of the CDR3 is 16 residues. The V gene's germline CDR1 is SEHNR and CDR2 FQNEAQ (reference sequence). The DNA of the CDR3 is TGTGCCAGCAGCTTGCCAAGCGGGAGCCCAGGGAATGAGCAGTTCTTC. It translates to CASSLPSGSPGNEQFF.

The genes are TRBV28 and TRBJ2-7, with D perhaps matching TRBD2 (5 bases). This CDR3 is 13 amino acids long. Germline V gene data show CDR1 as MDHEN and CDR2 as SYDVKM. Between the trimmed V and J ends, which lost 3 bases and 3 bases, there was a span of 9 bases. The CDR3 region is CASSLRAGYEQYF. In DNA, the CDR3 is TGTGCCAGCAGTTTGCGGGCTGGCTACGAGCAGTACTTC.

The chain combines TRBV5-1 with TRBJ2-7; D possibly corresponds to TRBD2 (6 bases). Trimming removed 0 bases at V and 6 bases at J, with 16 bases between. This CDR3 contains 15 residues. Germline values: CDR1 SGHRS, CDR2 YFSETQ. DNA for the CDR3: TGCGCCAGCAGCTTGGCCGCGGGATCCGGGGGCGAGCAGTACTTC. This translates into CASSLAAGSGGEQYF.

V and J are TRBV29-1 and TRBJ2-3; D might be TRBD2 (6 bases). Germline V CDR1 and CDR2: SQVTM, ANQGSEA. V was cut by 7 bases and J by 6 bases, with 11 bases left in between. This CDR3 has 11 residues. The CDR3 here is CSANRGDTQYF. The CDR3 nucleotides read TGCAGCGCTAACCGGGGGGATACGCAGTATTTT.

The rearrangement joins TRBV28 to TRBJ2-7, with D possibly being TRBD1 (6 bases). Trimming shortened V by 3 bases and J by 0 bases, and 12 bases separated the two germline ends. The germline CDR1 and CDR2 sequences are MDHEN and SYDVKM. This CDR3 region has 15 residues. The CDR3: CASSFWGPSSYEQYF. The CDR3 nucleotides read TGTGCCAGCAGTTTTTGGGGGCCGAGCTCCTACGAGCAGTACTTC.

The genes are TRBV7-9 and TRBJ1-3; 10 positions match TRBD1. Losses at the gene ends were 5 bases for V and 4 bases for J; bases not matched to a gene: 5. There are 15 residues in the CDR3. The germline CDR1 and CDR2 sequences are SEHNR and FQNEAQ (reference sequence). The DNA of the CDR3 is TGTGCCAGCAGCCGACAGGGGGCGGCAGGAAACACCATATATTTT. This gives the protein CASSRQGAAGNTIYF.

The V call is TRBV18, the J call TRBJ1-1, with 8 bases fitting TRBD1. V shed 6 bases and J 5 bases; nucleotides not matched to a gene: 8. Germline CDR1 KGHSH, CDR2 LQKENI. The CDR3 consists of 14 residues. CDR3 sequence (DNA): TGTGCCAGCTCCCCTGGACAGGGAGAAACTGAAGCTTTCTTT. The encoded protein is CASSPGQGETEAFF.

The chain recombines TRBV30 with TRBJ1-4; D call uncertain. The CDR3 loop spans 13 amino acids. V was trimmed by 4 bases and J by 7 bases, leaving 13 bases between them. Germline-derived CDR1 and CDR2 are GTSNPN and SVGIG (reference sequence). Written as DNA, the CDR3 is TGTGCCTGGACAGGTGGCCGGGGTGAAAAACTGTTTTTT. Encoded protein: CAWTGGRGEKLFF.

The chain carries TRBV29-1 and TRBJ2-7; D perhaps matches TRBD2 (5 bases). Germline V gene sequence: CDR1 SQVTM, CDR2 ANQGSEA. The CDR3 has 14 amino acids. V was cut by 4 bases and J by 3 bases, with 16 bases left in between. CDR3 nucleotides: TGCAGCGTTGTCCTCACCGGGGTTATCTACGAGCAGTACTTC. This encodes CSVVLTGVIYEQYF.

This chain joins TRBV4-2 and TRBJ2-2; 7 positions match TRBD1. V lost 5 bases and J lost 6; bases outside the gene matches: 3. The CDR3 sequence is 13 residues long. Per the germline V gene, CDR1 is LGHNA and CDR2 is YNFKEQ. The CDR3 spells CASSDRDPGELFF. The DNA for the CDR3 is TGTGCCAGCAGCGACAGGGACCCCGGGGAGCTGTTTTTT.

This rearrangement joins TRBV5-1 to TRBJ1-2; D is unclear. The CDR3 is made up of 14 amino acids. Germline V gene data show CDR1 as SGHRS and CDR2 as YFSETQ. V lost 1 base and J 7 bases, leaving 14 bases between the germline ends. CDR3 loop: CASSLFDNSRGYTF. CDR3 bases: TGCGCCAGCAGCTTGTTTGACAACAGCCGTGGCTACACCTTC.

V gene TRBV28 combines with J gene TRBJ2-2; 7 bases fit TRBD2. Germline V gene lookup returns CDR1 MDHEN and CDR2 SYDVKM. The CDR3 contains 15 residues. The ends lost 1 base at V and 1 base at J; junction bases unmatched: 0. CDR3 region: CASSLLAGNTGELFF. The CDR3 DNA sequence: TGTGCCAGCAGTTTATTAGCGGGGAACACCGGGGAGCTGTTTTTT.

The chain couples TRBV25-1 to TRBJ2-5; the match to TRBD2 covers 14 bases. Per the germline V gene, CDR1 is MGHDK and CDR2 is SYGVNS. This CDR3 region has 16 residues. V lost 8 bases and J lost 4; bases outside the gene matches: 9. This CDR3 reads CASAPGLAGEIETQYF. CDR3 nucleotide sequence: TGTGCCAGCGCCCCGGGACTAGCGGGAGAGATAGAGACCCAGTACTTC. The whole variable domain, filled in from reference TRBV25-1 and TRBJ2-5, reads EADIYQTPRYLVIGTGKKITLECSQTMGHDKMYWYQQDPGMELHLIHYSYGVNSTEKGDLSSESTVSRIRTEHFPLTLESARPSHTSQYLCASAPGLAGEIETQYFGPGTRLLVL.